This record covers a single TCR beta chain. Its antigen has not been determined. No clone much larger than this one lies a single base away; base qualities are absent. Inclusive of the bounding cysteine and phenylalanine, the CDR3 is 16 residues long. CDR3 DNA only is kept here, 48 bases in frame from base 1. Relative to germline, V is missing 7 bases and J is missing 1 base, with 9 bases of the junction outside any gene match. CDR1 and CDR2, per the germline V gene, are SNHLY and FYNNEI. The sample comes from a study of T cell responses to AZD1222 COVID-19 vaccine (dated by TCRdb to the early 2020s). Notes on the research overall: A total of more than 230 trial participants underwent TCR sequencing, of whom some 200 had received two doses of AZD1222 and around 25 had received two doses of the MenACWY control vaccine. Trial participants were enrolled by age into subgroups of 18-55, 56-69 and 70-plus years, and around 150, 29 and 61 TCR-sequenced participants, respectively, were included in these subgroups. Overall study results and their limits: Participants were mostly white British and included more females than males, and it was suggested by the authors that clonal diversity may have been underestimated. Conclusions about previously exposed vaccinees are limited because only five to seven AZD1222 recipients were SARS-CoV-2 seropositive at baseline. Nearly half of unique spike-specific TCRs reportedly recognized epitopes outside regions mutated in the B.1.351 and B.1.1.7 variants. Because no samples from the day 14 peak response were available, repertoires could be characterized only after the peak T cell response. In the small 56-69-year group, the increase in depth fell short of significance, most likely because of low power. CD4 TCRs associated with the vaccine covered the entire spike protein, and the dominant responses were in regions 160-218 and 743-854. Spike-specific TCR breadth and depth rose significantly after two AZD1222 doses compared with day 0 and with MenACWY recipients.

According to the study, the label for this sample's time point signals: about 28 days (+/-7) after the second vaccine dose. AZD1222 recipients given second doses at about 4 weeks or at about 12 weeks were pooled, since spike-specific TCR depth and breadth were not found to differ between the two schedules. Vaccinee samples were obtained from the UK trials COV001 and COV002, which included a single-blind randomized controlled phase 2/3 trial of AZD1222 (ChAdOx1 nCoV-19) in healthy adults. For TCRbeta chain sequencing, PBMC samples were collected from trial participants at day 0 and at day 28 after the second dose. The CDR3 regions of human TCRbeta chains were analyzed by immunosequencing. The study's processing was this. TCRs in the repertoires were compared against a reference library of SARS-CoV-2-specific TCRs that had been generated with the MIRA antigen-specificity platform. Breadth was defined as the fraction of unique TCRs that were SARS-CoV-2-associated. Depth was defined as the fraction of total T cells that were SARS-CoV-2-associated. Using the MIRA data, each spike-specific TCR was assigned both to the spike region to which the TCR was reactive and to a CD4 or CD8 class. Log10-transformed breadth and depth values were compared by one-way ANOVA with Sidak's multiple comparisons tests. The source is immuneACCESS, and TCRdb retained only in-frame sequences with V and J called. Part of the clones is not carried over; for the studies checked, unresolved V genes explain less than half of this, and the remainder is unexplained. The V and J calls and clone size are taken from that table; D and trimming were inferred from the DNA. This sample has about 180,000 clones in its table, and around 90% of those were observed once. Together, the top ten hold about 1.9% of the sample.

This chain joins TRBV2 to TRBJ2-3, and 9 bases in between align with TRBD2. This clonotype was sampled from an adult who received the AZD1222 COVID-19 vaccine. The specimen was peripheral blood, collected 28 days after the second AZD1222 dose. The DNA sequence reads TGTGCCAGCATGTATAGCGGGGGAGGGGGCACAGATACGCAGTATTTT. Translated, this is CASMYSGGGGTDTQYF.